The rows below give T cell receptor beta chains drawn from one sample of a study of T cells after yellow fever vaccination. MiXCR was run by TCRdb on the 5' RACE reads, yielding one entry per CDR3 protein. This table holds fewer than 350,000 distinct CDR3 sequences, 8.7% found once. Sample: PBMCs, taken on the day of the first yellow fever vaccination. The source of these receptors is a man aged 18 to 29 who received the YFV17D yellow fever vaccine. Each CDR3 is given with its conserved first and last residue.

>TRBJ2-7|TRBV19
CASRGLGEQYF
>TRBJ1-1|TRBV12-3/TRBV12-4
CASSLTPAGETFF
>TRBJ2-5|TRBV29-1
CSVVTGEETQYF
>TRBJ2-1|TRBV9
CASSVVGLAGNEQFF
>TRBJ2-5|TRBV27
CASSKRGQIQETQYF
>TRBJ1-2|TRBV9
CASSPSATGANVGYTF
>TRBJ2-3|TRBV10-3
CATKQGSDTQYF
>TRBJ2-7|TRBV5-1
CASSHQGNEQYF
>TRBJ2-5|TRBV5-4
CASSLGWGETQYF
>TRBJ2-2|TRBV12-3/TRBV12-4
CASSLEGGARTGELFF
>TRBJ1-6|TRBV5-6
CASSQQDRSDSPLHF
>TRBJ1-5|TRBV20-1
CSATDGTVNQPQHF
>TRBJ2-1|TRBV4-3
CASSQGPSAGGYNEQFF
>TRBJ2-1|TRBV6-1
CASSPLGPGGEQFF
>TRBJ1-5|TRBV20-1
CSARDEGQPQHF
>TRBJ2-2|TRBV7-9
CASSSPDGRSIGELFF
>TRBJ2-5|TRBV5-1
CASSLWTGEQQTQYF
>TRBJ2-2|TRBV7-8
CASSLAGTKFTGELFF
>TRBJ2-1|TRBV6-2/TRBV6-3
CASRGWVNNEQFF
>TRBJ2-7|TRBV29-1
CSVTGGVYEQYF
>TRBJ2-5|TRBV20-1
CSARDLIWIGGGRETQYF
>TRBJ2-2|TRBV4-1
CASSQLSGVNTGELFF